This T cell receptor beta chain was captured in a study of T cell responses to AZD1222 COVID-19 vaccine. Points from the study as a whole: Females outnumbered males among donors, who were mostly white British; clonal diversity was possibly underestimated. Spike-spanning, vaccine-associated CD4 TCRs were dominant at 160-218 and 743-854.

Points on this clone: Antigen specificity is unknown.

Second doses at about 4 or about 12 weeks were pooled. Method: immunoSEQ multiplex PCR; TCRdb's copy keeps in-frame clones and lacks some. The sample has roughly 180,000 clones, roughly 94% seen once. This CDR3 has 15 residues. Germline lookup yields CDR1 SGHTA and CDR2 FQGTGA. The V segment lost 5 bases and the J segment 2 bases; nucleotides outside the gene matches: 7. The source was peripheral blood, collected 28 days after the second AZD1222 dose. This clonotype originated in an adult who received the AZD1222 COVID-19 vaccine. The chain is built from TRBV7-3 and TRBJ1-1, with 8 nucleotides matching TRBD1. The CDR3 region has the DNA TGTGCCAGCAGCGCCTCAGGACAGGGAAACACTGAAGCTTTCTTT. Protein sequence: CASSASGQGNTEAFF.